These T cell receptor beta chains were read from a single sample in a study of response to subunit inactivated influenza vaccine. TCRdb independently ran MiXCR on the RT-PCR reads; one entry per CDR3 protein. Of about 700,000 distinct CDR3 sequences listed, more than 15% are singletons. The sequences come from PBMCs from blood, collected roughly 12 days after vaccination. The receptors stem from a man aged 50 or older who received an inactivated influenza vaccine. Each CDR3 is given with its conserved first and last residue. The D gene is left open where the match is weak.

cdr3_aa cdr3_length j_call v_call d_call
CASSPSREGEQFF 13 TRBJ2-1 TRBV7-9 .
CASSLGGTSGLETQYF 16 TRBJ2-5 TRBV5-1 TRBD2
CASSLSGRENGYTF 14 TRBJ1-2 TRBV5-1 .
CASTNPVGNEQFF 13 TRBJ2-1 TRBV6-1 .
CATRLASRGYEQYF 14 TRBJ2-7 TRBV28 TRBD2
CATSDPSGSGTDTQYF 16 TRBJ2-3 TRBV24-1 TRBD2
CASSTHPDTEAFF 13 TRBJ1-1 TRBV7-2 .
CASNMPFDTKQETQYF 16 TRBJ2-5 TRBV6-1 .
CASITGWNTEAFF 13 TRBJ1-1 TRBV28 .
CASRRSPQQETQYF 14 TRBJ2-5 TRBV12-3/TRBV12-4 .
CASSQDAGLYQETQYF 16 TRBJ2-5 TRBV14 .
CASSERWATNEKLFF 15 TRBJ1-4 TRBV2 .
CASSQETSGINEQFF 15 TRBJ2-1 TRBV4-3 TRBD2